Following are 20 T cell receptor beta chains from one sample sequenced in a study of blood T cell repertoires in COVID-19. Sequencing was performed with immunoSEQ multiplex PCR; in TCRdb, only in-frame clones are kept and a portion is missing. The data contain roughly 250,000 clones, roughly 89% of them singletons. Sequenced: PBMCs or T cells enriched from blood (not recorded which). All receptors derive from a man aged 35 to 55 who had recovered from COVID-19.

This chain connects TRBV27 to TRBJ2-3; a weak D match, TRBD1 (5 bases). V lost 4 bases, J lost 1 base, and 12 bases lay in between. In germline, CDR1 is MNHEY, CDR2 SMNVEV (reference sequence). The CDR3 is made up of 15 amino acids. In nucleotides, the CDR3 is TGTGCCAGCAGTTATCAGGGTCGGGGCACAGATACGCAGTATTTT. This encodes CASSYQGRGTDTQYF.

In its sample, this clone was seen a few times. This rearrangement joins TRBV18 to TRBJ2-5; 9 bases match TRBD2. This CDR3 has 14 amino acids. With 3 bases clipped from V and 5 bases from J, the junction kept 4 bases outside the gene matches. Germline V lookup: CDR1 KGHSH, CDR2 LQKENI. Here the CDR3 DNA reads TGTGCCAGCTCACCGGGACTAGCCCGGGAGACCCAGTACTTC. This codes for CASSPGLARETQYF.

This chain connects TRBV6-5 to TRBJ2-3; 9 positions match TRBD2. J was trimmed by 9 bases and V by 6 bases; bases with no gene match: 7. This CDR3 comprises 13 residues. The germline gives CDR1 MNHEY, CDR2 SVGAGI. Here the CDR3 DNA reads TGTGCCAGCAGCTGGGGACTAGCCGGCACGCAGTATTTT. Translation: CASSWGLAGTQYF.

This clone is a singleton in its sample. The chain carries TRBV5-1 and TRBJ2-3; no clear D. From germline, CDR1 is SGHRS and CDR2 YFSETQ. Trimming pared 4 bases from V and 8 bases from J, leaving 17 bases between. CDR3 length: 14 residues. DNA of the CDR3: TGCGCCAGCAGCGTGGCCCCCGAGGTCGGTACGCAGTATTTT. Translation: CASSVAPEVGTQYF.

The rearrangement uses TRBV5-1 and TRBJ2-7, with D possibly being TRBD1 or TRBD2 (6 bases each). CDR3 length: 14 residues. Germline V gene data show CDR1 as SGHRS and CDR2 as YFSETQ. The V end was cut by 4 bases, the J end by 1 base, with 12 bases between. CDR3 region: CASSLEGESYEQYF. DNA for the CDR3: TGCGCCAGCAGCCTGGAGGGGGAGTCCTACGAGCAGTACTTC.

The chain couples TRBV19 to TRBJ2-3; 14 bases agree with TRBD2. CDR1 LNHDA and CDR2 SQIVND come from the germline V gene (reference sequence). V lost 10 bases, J lost 2 bases, and 11 bases stayed unmatched. The CDR3 contains 17 residues. The CDR3 protein is CATGTSGGADDTDTQYF. CDR3 nucleotides: TGTGCCACCGGGACTAGCGGGGGAGCAGACGACACAGATACGCAGTATTTT.

This clone was seen only once. This chain uses TRBV28 with TRBJ2-1; 16 bases fit TRBD2. Germline V gene data show CDR1 as MDHEN and CDR2 as SYDVKM. There are 20 residues in the CDR3. Trimming removed 2 bases from V and 9 bases from J; junction bases left unmatched: 16. The CDR3 nucleotides read TGTGCCAGCAGTTTAACCGGCGGCAGACCGGGACTAGCGGGAGGGGGTGAGCAGTTCTTC. Translated, it gives CASSLTGGRPGLAGGGEQFF.

The chain joins TRBV11-3 to TRBJ2-5; the D is unclear. The CDR3 totals 14 residues. Germline assignment: CDR1 SGHNT and CDR2 YENEEA. Trimming stripped 1 base from V and 6 bases from J, with 12 bases between. This CDR3 is CASSLVRSSQTQYF. The CDR3 coding sequence is TGTGCCAGCAGCTTAGTTCGGTCGAGCCAGACCCAGTACTTC.

The V call is TRBV11-2, the J call TRBJ1-3; a weak D match, TRBD1 (5 bases). CDR3 length: 15 amino acids. V was trimmed by 1 base and J by 0 bases, leaving 7 bases between them. Germline CDR1 reads SGHAT; CDR2 reads FQNNGV. CDR3 loop: CASSLGQSSGNTIYF. The CDR3, as DNA: TGTGCCAGCAGCTTAGGACAGAGCTCTGGAAACACCATATATTTT. The complete variable domain, with remaining parts taken from reference TRBV11-2 and TRBJ1-3, reads EAGVAQSPRYKIIEKRQSVAFWCNPISGHATLYWYQQILGQGPKLLIQFQNNGVVDDSQLPKDRFSAERLKGVDSTLKIQPAKLEDSAVYLCASSLGQSSGNTIYFGEGSWLTVV.

V and J are TRBV4-2 and TRBJ2-1, with a weak D call TRBD2 (5 bases). Germline V lookup: CDR1 LGHNA, CDR2 YNFKEQ. CDR3 size: 17 residues. Trimming removed 4 bases at V and 4 bases at J, with 20 bases between. CDR3 amino acids: CASSRPTGSSPYNEQFF. The CDR3 DNA is TGTGCCAGCAGCCGGCCGACGGGGAGTAGCCCTTACAATGAGCAGTTCTTC.

This clone was counted once. The V and J genes are TRBV18 and TRBJ2-6; TRBD1 agrees at 7 bases. The V gene's germline CDR1 is KGHSH and CDR2 LQKENI. The CDR3 length is 18 residues. With 2 bases clipped from V and 4 bases from J, the junction kept 11 bases outside the gene matches. This chain's CDR3 is CASSPILGGASGANVLTF. CDR3 DNA: TGTGCCAGCTCACCAATACTAGGGGGCGCCTCCGGGGCCAACGTCCTGACTTTC.

This clone came up once. The V and J genes are TRBV7-3 and TRBJ1-3; 9 bases are shared with TRBD1. The trim removed 5 bases at V and 2 bases at J, leaving 4 bases unmatched. This CDR3 spans 15 amino acids. Germline values: CDR1 SGHTA, CDR2 FQGTGA. The CDR3 protein is CASSPDRGAGNTIYF. The CDR3 region has the DNA TGTGCCAGCAGCCCCGACAGGGGGGCTGGAAACACCATATATTTT.

J is TRBJ2-7 and V is TRBV12-3 or TRBV12-4; D might be TRBD1 (6 bases). Trimming removed 5 bases from V and 1 base from J, with 9 bases in between. The CDR3 spans 13 residues. The CDR3 region has the DNA TGTGCCAGCAGTCACGGACAGTCCTACGAGCAGTACTTC. Amino acids: CASSHGQSYEQYF.

The chain links TRBV19 to TRBJ1-1, with TRBD1 matching 9 bases. V was pared by 3 bases and J by 5 bases, with 7 bases of the junction left unmatched. CDR3 length equals 15 residues. The germline CDR1 and CDR2 sequences are LNHDA and SQIVND (reference sequence). CDR3 amino acids: CASSMLGQGRTEAFF. The CDR3, as DNA: TGTGCCAGTAGTATGTTGGGACAGGGAAGAACTGAAGCTTTCTTT.

The V gene is TRBV4-1, the J gene TRBJ2-3; 9 bases are shared with TRBD2. Germline V gene data show CDR1 as MGHRA and CDR2 as YSYEKL. V trimming: 4 bases; J trimming: 4 bases; junction bases outside the gene matches: 18. CDR3 size: 19 residues. CDR3 DNA: TGCGCCAGCAGCCGAAGGGCGGGGGGGCCGTCAAGAGGATCAGATACGCAGTATTTT. Its translation: CASSRRAGGPSRGSDTQYF.

In its sample, this clone was seen many times. This sequence joins TRBV11-3 and TRBJ2-7, with 11 bases that match TRBD2. After removal of 4 bases from V and 1 base from J, the junction contained 3 bases not matched to a gene. Germline loops: CDR1 SGHNT, CDR2 YENEEA. The CDR3 is 15 amino acids. The CDR3 DNA reads TGTGCCAGCAGCTCGAGGACTAGCGGGTCCTACGAGCAGTACTTC. Its translation is CASSSRTSGSYEQYF.

The J gene is TRBJ1-5, the V gene TRBV20-1; the match to TRBD1 covers 9 bases. The CDR3 has 17 amino acids. Germline-derived CDR1 and CDR2 are DFQATT and SNEGSKA (reference sequence). V lost 3 bases, J lost 3 bases, and 12 bases stayed unmatched. The CDR3 sequence: CSASSPPWDRDNQPQHF. Here the CDR3 DNA reads TGCAGTGCTAGTTCACCTCCTTGGGACAGGGACAATCAGCCCCAGCATTTT.

This chain joins TRBV19 and TRBJ2-3; TRBD2 matches at 9 bases. Germline V gene lookup returns CDR1 LNHDA and CDR2 SQIVND (reference sequence). The CDR3 totals 14 residues. V gave up 6 bases and J gave up 4 bases; unmatched junction bases: 5. As DNA, the CDR3 is TGTGCCAGTAGAAGGGCGGGGGGGTCAGATACGCAGTATTTT. It encodes CASRRAGGSDTQYF. The entire variable domain, with the rest obtained from reference TRBV19 and TRBJ2-3, is as follows: DGGITQSPKYLFRKEGQNVTLSCEQNLNHDAMYWYRQDPGQGLRLIYYSQIVNDFQKGDIAEGYSVSREKKESFPLTVTSAQKNPTAFYLCASRRAGGSDTQYFGPGTRLTVL.

The chain is built from TRBV3-1 (or the pseudogene TRBV3-2) and TRBJ2-2; tentative D call: TRBD2 (6 bases). The CDR3 spans 16 residues. In germline, CDR1 is LGHDT, CDR2 YNNKEL (reference sequence). V dropped 1 base and J dropped 4 bases, with 13 bases sitting between them. CDR3 bases: TGTGCCAGCAGCCAAGTATGGGGGGACCCCACCGGGGAGCTGTTTTTT. This sequence encodes CASSQVWGDPTGELFF.

The rearrangement uses TRBV12-3 or TRBV12-4 and TRBJ1-5; no clear D. V lost 7 bases to trimming and J lost 3 bases, with 10 bases between them. The CDR3 loop spans 13 amino acids. The CDR3 nucleotides are TGTGCCAGCACCGCGGTCATCAATCAGCCCCAGCATTTT. This sequence encodes CASTAVINQPQHF.